This TCR beta chain derives from a study of OX40 agonist ivuxolimab in advanced cancers. Study results and limitations: More expanded clones were found, on average, in CD8+ than in CD4+ T cells. At 0.1 to 3.0 mg/kg, clonal expansion of CD4+ and CD8+ blood T cells had occurred by week 6. Part of the nonresponder group also had normalized T-cell clonal expansion that was low.

Data came from immunoSEQ multiplex PCR; TCRdb stores just in-frame clones and leaves some out. The table lists about 62,000 clones, 60% to 85% of them singletons, with approximately 10% in the top ten. At least ten counts were recorded for this clone. No antigen is known for it. Patients were ruled out by autoimmune disease history or systemic immunosuppression. V lost 3 bases, J lost 2 bases, and 12 bases lay in between. The germline gives CDR1 SGDLS, CDR2 YYNGEE. The CDR3 is 14 amino acids. This material consisted of CD4+ or CD8+ T cells sorted from blood, taken in a trial of the OX40 agonist ivuxolimab. This clonotype was sampled from an adult with an advanced solid tumor such as melanoma, head and neck, liver or kidney cancer. V and J are TRBV9 and TRBJ2-7; no clear D. The CDR3 reads CASSDTGDPYEQYF. DNA of the CDR3: TGTGCCAGCAGCGACACTGGGGATCCCTACGAGCAGTACTTC.